This T cell receptor beta chain was recovered during a study of T cell repertoires in cytomegalovirus infection. This clonotype was seen a few times. CDR3 length: 16 amino acids. Unmatched junction bases numbered 10, after V lost 6 bases and J lost 3 bases. CDR1 and CDR2 from the germline V gene are MNHEY and SMNVEV (reference sequence). TCRdb redid the calling of the reads with MiXCR, one entry per CDR3 protein. The profile covers roughly 230,000 distinct CDR3 sequences, with around 15% appearing a single time and roughly 50% taken by the ten largest. This sequence joins TRBV27 and TRBJ1-5, with 8 bases fitting TRBD1. The sample comprised CD8+ T cells from PBMCs. The receptor was derived from a human donor in good health (CMV status not recorded). Some clones in this sample may be carry-over from other donors' samples. Here the CDR3 reads CASSQGQGRINQPQHF. For the CDR3, the DNA is TGTGCCAGCAGCCAAGGACAGGGCCGGATCAATCAGCCCCAGCATTTT.